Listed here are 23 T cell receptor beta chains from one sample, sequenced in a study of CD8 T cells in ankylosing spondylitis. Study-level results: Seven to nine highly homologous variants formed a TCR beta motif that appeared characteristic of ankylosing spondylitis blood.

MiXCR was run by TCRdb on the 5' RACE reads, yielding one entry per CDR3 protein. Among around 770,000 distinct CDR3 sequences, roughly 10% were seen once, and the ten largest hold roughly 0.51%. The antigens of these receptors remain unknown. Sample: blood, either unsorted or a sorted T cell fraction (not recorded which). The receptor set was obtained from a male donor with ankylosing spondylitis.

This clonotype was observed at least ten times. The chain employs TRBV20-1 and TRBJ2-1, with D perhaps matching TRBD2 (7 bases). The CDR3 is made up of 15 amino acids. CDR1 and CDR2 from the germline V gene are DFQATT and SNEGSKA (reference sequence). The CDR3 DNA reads TGCAGATTAGGGGGAGAAGCGGGGTCCTACAATGAGCAGTTCTTC. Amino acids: CRLGGEAGSYNEQFF.

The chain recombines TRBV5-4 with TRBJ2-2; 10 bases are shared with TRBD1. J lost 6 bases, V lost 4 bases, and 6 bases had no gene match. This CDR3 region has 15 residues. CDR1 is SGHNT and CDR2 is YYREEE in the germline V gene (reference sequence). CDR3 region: CASSARQGAPGELFF. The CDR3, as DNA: TGTGCCAGCAGCGCTAGACAGGGGGCCCCCGGGGAGCTGTTTTTT.

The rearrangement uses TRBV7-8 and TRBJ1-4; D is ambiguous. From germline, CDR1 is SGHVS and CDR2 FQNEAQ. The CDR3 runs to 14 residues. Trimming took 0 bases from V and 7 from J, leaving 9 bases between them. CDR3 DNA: TGTGCCAGCAGCTTAGCGCAACGGTTTGAAAAACTGTTTTTT. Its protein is CASSLAQRFEKLFF.

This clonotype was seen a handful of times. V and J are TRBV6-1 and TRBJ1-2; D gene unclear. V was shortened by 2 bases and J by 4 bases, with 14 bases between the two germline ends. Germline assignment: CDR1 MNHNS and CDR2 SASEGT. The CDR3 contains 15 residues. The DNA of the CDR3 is TGTGCCAGCAGTGAATTTACAGTCGTAGGCTATGGCTACACCTTC. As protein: CASSEFTVVGYGYTF.

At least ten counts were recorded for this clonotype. CDR3 nucleotide sequence: TGTGCCAGCAGCCGAACAGGGGACGGCACTGAAGCTTTCTTT. Its protein product is CASSRTGDGTEAFF. The chain recombines TRBV12-3 or TRBV12-4 with TRBJ1-1; 7 bases are a match to TRBD1. CDR3 size: 14 residues. J gave up 4 bases and V 6 bases, and 8 bases lay outside the gene matches.

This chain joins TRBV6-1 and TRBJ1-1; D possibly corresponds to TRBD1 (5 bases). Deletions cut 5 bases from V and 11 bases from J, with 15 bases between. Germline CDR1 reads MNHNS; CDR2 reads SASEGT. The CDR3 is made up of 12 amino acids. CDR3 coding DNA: TGTGCCAGCAGTCGCGCGAGGGGCCGGGCTTTCTTT. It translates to CASSRARGRAFF.

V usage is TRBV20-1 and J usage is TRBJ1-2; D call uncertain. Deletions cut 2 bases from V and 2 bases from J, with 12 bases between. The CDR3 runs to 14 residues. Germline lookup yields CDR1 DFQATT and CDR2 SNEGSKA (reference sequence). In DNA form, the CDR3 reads TGCAGTGCTAGACAGTCGGGGATCAACTATGGCTACACCTTC. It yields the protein CSARQSGINYGYTF.

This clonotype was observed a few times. CDR3 residues: CSANRALFGGYTF. CDR3 coding DNA: TGCAGTGCTAACCGGGCACTTTTTGGTGGCTACACCTTC. This chain joins TRBV20-1 and TRBJ1-2, with D hard to call. CDR3 length equals 13 residues. Trimming took 4 bases from V and 7 from J, leaving 16 bases between them. Germline CDR1 is DFQATT and CDR2 is SNEGSKA (reference sequence).

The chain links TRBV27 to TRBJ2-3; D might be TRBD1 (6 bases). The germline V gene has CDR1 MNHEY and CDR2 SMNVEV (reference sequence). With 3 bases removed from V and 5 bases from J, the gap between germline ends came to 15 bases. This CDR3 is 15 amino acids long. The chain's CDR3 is CASSLVPRGRDTQYF. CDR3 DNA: TGTGCCAGCAGTTTGGTTCCTAGGGGGAGAGATACGCAGTATTTT.

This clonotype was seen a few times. The CDR3 region has the DNA TGTGCCAGCAGCCAACAGCGGGAGGTATTCTACAATGAGCAGTTCTTC. Its protein product is CASSQQREVFYNEQFF. The gene calls are TRBV4-2 and TRBJ2-1; 9 bases align to TRBD2. The CDR3 covers 16 residues. V was clipped by 2 bases and J by 3 bases; unmatched bases: 5. Germline V gene sequence: CDR1 LGHNA, CDR2 YNFKEQ.

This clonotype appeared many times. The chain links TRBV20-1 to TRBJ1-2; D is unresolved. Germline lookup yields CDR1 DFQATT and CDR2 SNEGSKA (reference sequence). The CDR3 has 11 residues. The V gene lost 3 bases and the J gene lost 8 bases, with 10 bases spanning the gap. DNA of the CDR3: TGCAGTGCTAGTTGGGCCTCGGGCTACACCTTC. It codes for CSASWASGYTF.

The CDR3 DNA reads TGCGCCAGCAGCTTGTTCAGGGAGAGAGAGACCCAGTACTTC. It yields the protein CASSLFRERETQYF. The V gene is TRBV5-1, the J gene TRBJ2-5; possibly TRBD1 or TRBD2 for D (5 bases each). The CDR3 consists of 14 residues. Germline V gene lookup returns CDR1 SGHRS and CDR2 YFSETQ. V lost 1 base and J 4 bases, leaving 11 bases between the germline ends.

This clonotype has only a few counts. This CDR3 reads CASSERQGLDTQYF. In nucleotides, the CDR3 is TGTGCCAGCAGCGAGCGACAGGGTCTAGATACGCAGTATTTT. V usage is TRBV11-2 and J usage is TRBJ2-3; 7 bases agree with TRBD1. The CDR3 totals 14 residues. Germline loops: CDR1 SGHAT, CDR2 FQNNGV. V dropped 5 bases and J dropped 5; count of bases not matched to a gene: 7.

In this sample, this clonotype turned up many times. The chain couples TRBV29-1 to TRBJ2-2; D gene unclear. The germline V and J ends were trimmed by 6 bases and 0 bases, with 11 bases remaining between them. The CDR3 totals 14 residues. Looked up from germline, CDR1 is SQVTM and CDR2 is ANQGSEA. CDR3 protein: CSVGWGPNTGELFF. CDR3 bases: TGCAGCGTGGGATGGGGTCCGAACACCGGGGAGCTGTTTTTT.

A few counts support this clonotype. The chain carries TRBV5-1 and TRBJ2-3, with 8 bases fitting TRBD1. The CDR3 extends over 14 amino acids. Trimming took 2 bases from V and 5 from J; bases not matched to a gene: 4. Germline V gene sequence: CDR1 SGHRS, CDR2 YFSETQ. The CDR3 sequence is CASSLGTGGDTQYF. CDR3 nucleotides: TGCGCCAGCAGCTTAGGGACAGGAGGAGATACGCAGTATTTT.

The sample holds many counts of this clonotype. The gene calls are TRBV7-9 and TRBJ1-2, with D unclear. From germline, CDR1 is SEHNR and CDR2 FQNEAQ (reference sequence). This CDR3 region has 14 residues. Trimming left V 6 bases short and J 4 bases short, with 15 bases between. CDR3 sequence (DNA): TGTGCCAGCAGTCTTACTGAGAGGGTCTATGGCTACACCTTC. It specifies CASSLTERVYGYTF.

For the CDR3, the DNA is TGTGCCAGCAGCGTGACACAGGCGGCGAACACCGGGGAGCTGTTTTTT. Residues: CASSVTQAANTGELFF. The chain joins TRBV9 to TRBJ2-2; possibly TRBD1 for D (5 bases). The V end lost 2 bases, the J end lost 0 bases, and 11 bases lay between the germline ends. From germline, CDR1 is SGDLS and CDR2 YYNGEE. The CDR3 extends over 16 amino acids.

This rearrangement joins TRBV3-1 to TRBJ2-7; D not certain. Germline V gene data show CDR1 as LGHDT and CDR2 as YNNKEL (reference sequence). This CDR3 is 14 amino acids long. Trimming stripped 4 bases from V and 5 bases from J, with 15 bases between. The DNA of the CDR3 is TGTGCCAGCAGCCTTAGGCCCCTCTGGAACGAGCAGTACTTC. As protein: CASSLRPLWNEQYF.

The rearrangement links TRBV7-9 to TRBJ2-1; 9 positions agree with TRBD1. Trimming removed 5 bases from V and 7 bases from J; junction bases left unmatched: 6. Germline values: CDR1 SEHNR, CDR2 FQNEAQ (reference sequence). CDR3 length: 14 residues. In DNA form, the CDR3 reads TGTGCCAGCAGCGGGACAGGGAAAAGTAATGAGCAGTTCTTC. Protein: CASSGTGKSNEQFF.

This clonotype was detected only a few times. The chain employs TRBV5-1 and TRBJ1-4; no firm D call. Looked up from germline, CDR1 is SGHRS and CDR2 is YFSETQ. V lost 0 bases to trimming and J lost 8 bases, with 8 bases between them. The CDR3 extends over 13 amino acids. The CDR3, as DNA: TGCGCCAGCAGCTTGGGACGCCAGGAAAAACTGTTTTTT. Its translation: CASSLGRQEKLFF.

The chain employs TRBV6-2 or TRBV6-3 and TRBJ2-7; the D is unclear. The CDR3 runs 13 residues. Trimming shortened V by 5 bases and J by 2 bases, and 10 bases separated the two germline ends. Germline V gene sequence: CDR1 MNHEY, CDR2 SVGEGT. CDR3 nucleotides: TGTGCCAGCAGTCGGTCCCCGACCTACGAGCAGTACTTC. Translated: CASSRSPTYEQYF.

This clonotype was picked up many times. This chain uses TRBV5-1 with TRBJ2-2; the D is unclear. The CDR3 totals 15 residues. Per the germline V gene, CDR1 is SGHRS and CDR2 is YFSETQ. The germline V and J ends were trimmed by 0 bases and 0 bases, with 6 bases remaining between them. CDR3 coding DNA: TGCGCCAGCAGCTTGGGGACCCCGAACACCGGGGAGCTGTTTTTT. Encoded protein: CASSLGTPNTGELFF.

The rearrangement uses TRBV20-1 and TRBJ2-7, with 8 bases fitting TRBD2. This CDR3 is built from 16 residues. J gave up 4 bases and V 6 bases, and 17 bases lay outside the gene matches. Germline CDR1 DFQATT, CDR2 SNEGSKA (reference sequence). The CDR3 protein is CSATRGGSGVLYEQYF. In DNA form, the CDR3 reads TGCAGTGCGACCCGGGGGGGCTCGGGGGTATTATACGAGCAGTACTTC.